Detailed here is one T cell receptor beta chain. The immunoSEQ assay amplified TCRB CDR3 from up to 2 ug DNA. Profiled with immunoSEQ multiplex PCR; TCRdb holds only in-frame clones, not every one. The sample includes just under 85,000 clones, about 87% of them seen just once. The record originates from a study of glioma-infiltrating T cells after dendritic cell vaccination. This CDR3 is 14 amino acids long. Germline V gene sequence: CDR1 GTSNPN, CDR2 SVGIG (reference sequence). V shed 4 bases, J shed 2 bases, and the junction held 6 bases outside the gene matches. Selection required adequate fresh-frozen tumor tissue plus more than two years' survival data.

This clonotype originated in a human donor with glioblastoma. The sequences come from blood, collected before dendritic cell vaccination. The rearrangement links TRBV30 to TRBJ2-7; 9 positions agree with TRBD1. This chain's CDR3 is CAWTEGQGTYEQYF. CDR3 DNA sequence: TGTGCCTGGACCGAGGGACAGGGTACCTACGAGCAGTACTTC.